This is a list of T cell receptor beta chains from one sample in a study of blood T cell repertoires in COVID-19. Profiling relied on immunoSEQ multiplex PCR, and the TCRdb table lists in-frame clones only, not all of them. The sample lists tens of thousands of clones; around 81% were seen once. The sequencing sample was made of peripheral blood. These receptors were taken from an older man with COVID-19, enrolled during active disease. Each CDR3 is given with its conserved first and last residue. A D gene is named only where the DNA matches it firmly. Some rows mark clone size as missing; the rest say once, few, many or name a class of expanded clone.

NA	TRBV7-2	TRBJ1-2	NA	TGTGCCAGCAGCTTGGGGGGGCGTGGTGGCTACACCTTC	CASSLGGRGGYTF
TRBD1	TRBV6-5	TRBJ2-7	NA	TGTGCCAGCAGGGGGGACAGGGAAACCTACGAGCAGTACTTC	CASRGDRETYEQYF
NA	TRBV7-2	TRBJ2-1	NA	TGTGCCAGCAGCTTGGGCGGGGTCTACAATGAGCAGTTCTTC	CASSLGGVYNEQFF
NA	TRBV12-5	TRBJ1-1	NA	TGTGCTAGTGGTTCTTCTGTGAACACTGAAGCTTTCTTT	CASGSSVNTEAFF
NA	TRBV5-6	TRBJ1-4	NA	TGTGCCAGCAGCTTTCAGGGGAGCTGGCAGGAAAAACTGTTTTTT	CASSFQGSWQEKLFF
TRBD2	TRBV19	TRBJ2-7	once	TGTGCCAGTAGCTACGGGAGGGCAGGGACGGAGTCCGGAGCCTACGAGCAGTACTTC	CASSYGRAGTESGAYEQYF
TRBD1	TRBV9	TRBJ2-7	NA	TGTGCCAGCAGCTTAGGGACAGGTCTCGAAGAGCAGTACTTC	CASSLGTGLEEQYF
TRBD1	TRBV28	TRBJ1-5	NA	TGTGCCAGCAGTTCATCCGGGACAGGGGGTGGGGGCAATCAGCCCCAGCATTTT	CASSSSGTGGGGNQPQHF
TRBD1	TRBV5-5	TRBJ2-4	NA	TGTGCCAGCAGCCAGGGGGCGTTAGCTAAAAACATTCAGTACTTC	CASSQGALAKNIQYF
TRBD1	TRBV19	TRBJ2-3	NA	TGTGCCAGTAGTAAACGCCCTGGGACAGGGGCATCATTAGATACGCAGTATTTT	CASSKRPGTGASLDTQYF
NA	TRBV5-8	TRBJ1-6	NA	TGTGCCAGCAGCTTGGAAGGAGGGTACTCACCCCTCCACTTT	CASSLEGGYSPLHF
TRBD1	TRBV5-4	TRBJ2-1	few	TGTGCCAGCAGCTCATACAGGGGTGCCTACAATGAGCAGTTCTTC	CASSSYRGAYNEQFF
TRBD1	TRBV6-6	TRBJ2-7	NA	TGTGCCAGCAGTTCCCCAATGGCCGGGACAGGGCCCGAGCAGTACTTC	CASSSPMAGTGPEQYF
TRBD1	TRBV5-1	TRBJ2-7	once	TGCGCCAGCAGCTTGGGAGTGGGACAGAAAAGCTCCTACGAGCAGTACTTC	CASSLGVGQKSSYEQYF
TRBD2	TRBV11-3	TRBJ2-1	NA	TGTGCCAGCAGCTTAACTAGCGGGAGCGATGAGCAGTTCTTC	CASSLTSGSDEQFF
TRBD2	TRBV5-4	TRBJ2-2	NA	TGTGCCAGCAGCTCGGAGCTAGCGGGCGGGGAGCTGTTTTTT	CASSSELAGGELFF
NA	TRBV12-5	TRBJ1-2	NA	TGTGCTAGTGGTTTGGCAGGGATTGGCTACACCTTC	CASGLAGIGYTF
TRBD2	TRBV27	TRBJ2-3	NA	TGTGCCAGCAGTTTTACCTTGACTAGCGGGAGGGCGGATACGCAGTATTTT	CASSFTLTSGRADTQYF
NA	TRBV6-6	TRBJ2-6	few	TGTGCCAGCAAAGCACAGAGTCTCGGGGCCAACGTCCTGACTTTC	CASKAQSLGANVLTF
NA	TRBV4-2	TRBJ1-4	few	TGTGCCAGCAGCCAAGGACAGAGTAATGAAAAACTGTTTTTT	CASSQGQSNEKLFF
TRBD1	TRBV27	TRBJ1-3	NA	TGTGCCAGCAGGCCCCAGGGGGCCTATGGAAACACCATATATTTT	CASRPQGAYGNTIYF
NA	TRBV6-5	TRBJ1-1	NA	TGTGCCAGCAGTTACTCGAGGGTTGGTACTGAAGCTTTCTTT	CASSYSRVGTEAFF
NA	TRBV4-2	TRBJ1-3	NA	TGTGCCAGCAGCCAAGTCGAGCTCTCTGGAAACACCATATATTTT	CASSQVELSGNTIYF
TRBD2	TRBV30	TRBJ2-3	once	TGTGCCTGGGCGGGGGGGCCCCCCGATACGCAGTATTTT	CAWAGGPPDTQYF
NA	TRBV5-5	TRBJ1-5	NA	TGTGCCAGCAGCTTGGCCTTGGCGGATAGTGTGCCCCAGCATTTT	CASSLALADSVPQHF
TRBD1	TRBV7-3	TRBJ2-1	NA	TGTGCCAGCGGGACAGGGGACAATGAGCAGTTCTTC	CASGTGDNEQFF
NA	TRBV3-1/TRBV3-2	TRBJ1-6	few	TGTGCCAGCAGCCCCCAGAAGTCTTATAATTCACCCCTCCACTTT	CASSPQKSYNSPLHF
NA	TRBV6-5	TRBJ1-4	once	TGTGCCAGCAGTTACTACCGACAGACAACTAATGAAAAACTGTTTTTT	CASSYYRQTTNEKLFF
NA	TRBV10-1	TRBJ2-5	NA	TGCGCCAGCAGTGAGGTTAGGGGTCAAGAGACCCAGTACTTC	CASSEVRGQETQYF
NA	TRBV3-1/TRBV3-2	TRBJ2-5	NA	TGTGCCAGCAGCCAACCTATCCAAGAGACCCAGTACTTC	CASSQPIQETQYF
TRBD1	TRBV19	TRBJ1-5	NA	TGTGCCAGTAGTGCGACAGGGGGGAATCAGCCCCAGCATTTT	CASSATGGNQPQHF
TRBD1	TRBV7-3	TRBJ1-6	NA	TGTGCCAGCAGCGTCGGGACAGTCAATTCACCCCTCCACTTT	CASSVGTVNSPLHF
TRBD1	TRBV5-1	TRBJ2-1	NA	TGCGCCAGCAGCTTGGAAGCAACAGGGGCCTACAATGAGCAGTTCTTC	CASSLEATGAYNEQFF
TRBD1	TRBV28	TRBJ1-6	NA	TGTGCCAGCAGTTTACCCCCGACAGGGGGCGGAGAGAGCTCCTATAATTCACCCCTCCACTTT	CASSLPPTGGGESSYNSPLHF
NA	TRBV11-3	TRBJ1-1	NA	TGTGCCAGCAGCGCAGACGGAGGGGCTGAAGCTTTCTTT	CASSADGGAEAFF
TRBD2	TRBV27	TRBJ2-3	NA	TGTGCCAGCAGTTTTTTGTCCGGGGGGACAGATACGCAGTATTTT	CASSFLSGGTDTQYF
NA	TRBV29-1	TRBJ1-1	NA	TGCAGCGTTGAAAGGGGTGGCGAAAACACTGAAGCTTTCTTT	CSVERGGENTEAFF
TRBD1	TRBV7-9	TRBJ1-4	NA	TGTGCCAGACGGGGACAGATCGCAACTAATGAAAAACTGTTTTTT	CARRGQIATNEKLFF
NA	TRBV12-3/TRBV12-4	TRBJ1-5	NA	TGTGCCAGCAGTATACAGGAAAATCAGCCCCAGCATTTT	CASSIQENQPQHF
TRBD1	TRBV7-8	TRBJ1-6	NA	TGTGCCAGCAGCTTCGGACAGGGGGCAACCCCCCTCCACTTT	CASSFGQGATPLHF
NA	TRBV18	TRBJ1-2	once	TGTGCCAGCTCAACGACAGCGAACTATGGCTACACCTTC	CASSTTANYGYTF
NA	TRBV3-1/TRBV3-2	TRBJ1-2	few	TGTGCCAGCAGCCAAGGCGGGGCAACAGAATGCACCTTC	CASSQGGATECTF
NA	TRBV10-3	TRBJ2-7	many	TGTGCCATCAAACGATCTGGGGCTGCCTACTCCTACGAGCAGTACTTC	CAIKRSGAAYSYEQYF
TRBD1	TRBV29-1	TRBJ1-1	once	TGCAGCGTTGAAAATTGGGCCAGGGGGGCTGAAGCTTTCTTT	CSVENWARGAEAFF
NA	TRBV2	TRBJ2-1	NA	TGTGCCAGCAGCATCTACAATGAGCAGTTCTTC	CASSIYNEQFF
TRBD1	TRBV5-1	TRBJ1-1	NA	TGCGCCAGCAGCTTTACCGGACAGGGTCTTGAAATTGGGTCTGAAGCTTTCTTT	CASSFTGQGLEIGSEAFF
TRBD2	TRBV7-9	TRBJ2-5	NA	TGTGCCACCCGGACTAGCGGTTTCCAAGAGACCCAGTACTTC	CATRTSGFQETQYF
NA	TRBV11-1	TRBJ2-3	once	TGTGCCAGCAGCTTAGTAGCGGCTACCGCCGTTACGCAGTATTTT	CASSLVAATAVTQYF
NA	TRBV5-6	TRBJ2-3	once	TGTGCCAGCAGCTTGACCATGACGCGGAGGGCCTCGGCAGATACGCAGTATTTT	CASSLTMTRRASADTQYF
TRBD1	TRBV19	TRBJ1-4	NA	TGTGCCAGTAGTTCGACAGGGGGCACTAATGAAAAACTGTTTTTT	CASSSTGGTNEKLFF
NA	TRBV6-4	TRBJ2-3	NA	TGTGCCAGCAGTCAAGCCGGACACCCCACAGATACGCAGTATTTT	CASSQAGHPTDTQYF
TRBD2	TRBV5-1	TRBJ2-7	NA	TGCGCCAGCAGCTTGAGGCTGGCGCGGGGGGCCTCCTACGAGCAGTACTTC	CASSLRLARGASYEQYF
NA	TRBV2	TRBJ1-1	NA	TGTGCCAGCAGTGAGGGAGCGAGGGTCGGGGCTTTCTTT	CASSEGARVGAFF
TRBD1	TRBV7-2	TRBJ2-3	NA	TGTGCCAGCAGCTTGCAGACAGGGCGCACAGATACGCAGTATTTT	CASSLQTGRTDTQYF
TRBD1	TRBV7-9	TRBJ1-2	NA	TGTGCCAGCAGCCCTCGGACAGGAGTGAGGTATGGCTACACCTTC	CASSPRTGVRYGYTF
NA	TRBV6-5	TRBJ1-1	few	TGTGCCAGTCTGGACAGTAAAGAGACTGAAGCTTTCTTT	CASLDSKETEAFF
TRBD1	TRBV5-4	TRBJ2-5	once	TGTGCCAGCAGCTTTCCCGGGACAGGGGAAAAGACCCAGTACTTC	CASSFPGTGEKTQYF
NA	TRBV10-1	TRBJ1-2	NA	TGCGCCAGCAGTGATGGGACTATCTATGGCTACACCTTC	CASSDGTIYGYTF
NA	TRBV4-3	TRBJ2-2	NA	TGCGCCAGCAGCCAATTGGCGGGGCCCCTCACCGGGGAGCTGTTTTTT	CASSQLAGPLTGELFF